The 22 T cell receptor beta chains presented below share a single source sample, sequenced in a study of T cells in Graves' hyperthyroidism and ophthalmopathy. What was amplified from RNA transcripts were TCR beta CDR3 regions. TCR CDR3 underwent first-round RT-PCR with the HTBI primer set. TCRdb called the multiplex PCR reads again in MiXCR, with one record for every CDR3 protein. The repertoire holds some 360,000 distinct CDR3 sequences, with about 15% as singletons. The sample comprised blood. The receptors were gathered from a woman aged 60 to 75 with Graves' hyperthyroidism.

This chain joins TRBV5-1 and TRBJ2-5; no reliable D call. Between the trimmed V and J ends, which lost 0 bases and 2 bases, there was a span of 8 bases. CDR1 SGHRS and CDR2 YFSETQ come from the germline V gene. This CDR3 contains 14 residues. The CDR3 protein is CASSLGRLQETQYF. CDR3 in DNA: TGCGCCAGCAGCTTGGGTCGGTTGCAAGAGACCCAGTACTTC.

This clonotype was counted ten times or more. The chain is built from TRBV12-3 or TRBV12-4 and TRBJ2-3; D is perhaps TRBD1 (5 bases). The V and J ends lost 2 bases and 1 base respectively, with 13 bases between them. This CDR3 has 16 amino acids. The CDR3: CASSLRSGWGTDTQYF. CDR3 in DNA: TGTGCCAGCAGTTTAAGGTCAGGGTGGGGCACAGATACGCAGTATTTT.

This clonotype was seen at least ten times. This sequence joins TRBV27 and TRBJ2-1; 8 positions agree with TRBD2. Looked up from germline, CDR1 is MNHEY and CDR2 is SMNVEV (reference sequence). J lost 8 bases, V lost 0 bases, and 12 bases had no gene match. This CDR3 comprises 17 residues. The CDR3 spells CASSLSDTGGPRDEQFF. CDR3 DNA: TGTGCCAGCAGTTTATCGGACACGGGAGGGCCAAGGGATGAGCAGTTCTTC.

J is TRBJ1-3 and V is TRBV12-3 or TRBV12-4; unclear D gene. The V end lost 3 bases, the J end lost 4 bases, and 10 bases lay between the germline ends. The CDR3 totals 14 residues. In DNA, the CDR3 is TGTGCCAGCAGTTTTGGGGTAGGAGGAAACACCATATATTTT. Translation gives CASSFGVGGNTIYF.

This clonotype was observed many times. This chain links TRBV6-2 or TRBV6-3 with TRBJ1-1; TRBD1 might be the D (5 bases). Trimming stripped 8 bases from V and 5 bases from J, with 21 bases between. Germline CDR1 and CDR2: MNHEY and SVGEGT. The CDR3 has 15 residues. CDR3 DNA: TGTGCCAGCCGCACGCGGGGGACGGTTTGGACTGAAGCTTTCTTT. Translating it yields CASRTRGTVWTEAFF.

The chain uses TRBV19 and TRBJ1-1; TRBD1 might be the D (5 bases). CDR3 length: 15 residues. Germline V CDR1 and CDR2: LNHDA, SQIVND (reference sequence). V was trimmed by 3 bases and J by 3 bases, leaving 14 bases between them. CDR3 sequence: CASSMGDLGDTEAFF. CDR3 nucleotide sequence: TGTGCCAGTAGTATGGGGGACCTCGGAGACACTGAAGCTTTCTTT.

This clonotype was counted ten times or more. This chain uses TRBV28 with TRBJ1-4; 8 bases map to TRBD1. V was clipped by 2 bases and J by 0 bases; unmatched bases: 14. This CDR3 has 20 amino acids. Germline V gene data show CDR1 as MDHEN and CDR2 as SYDVKM. CDR3 coding DNA: TGTGCCAGCAGTTTACTGCCCCTGAGGACAGGGTACACAACTAATGAAAAACTGTTTTTT. This sequence encodes CASSLLPLRTGYTTNEKLFF.

The table lists this clonotype with a few counts. The chain links TRBV19 to TRBJ1-4; perhaps TRBD1 as D (6 bases). The germline V and J ends were trimmed by 4 bases and 0 bases, with 9 bases remaining between them. Germline loops: CDR1 LNHDA, CDR2 SQIVND (reference sequence). The CDR3 covers 15 residues. CDR3 region: CASSTDSTTNEKLFF. As DNA, the CDR3 is TGTGCCAGTAGTACGGACAGTACAACTAATGAAAAACTGTTTTTT.

The rearrangement links TRBV4-2 to TRBJ1-4; D not certain. This CDR3 is 16 amino acids long. Trimming pared 3 bases from V and 8 bases from J, leaving 19 bases between. Germline V gives CDR1 LGHNA, CDR2 YNFKEQ. Here the CDR3 reads CASSHYDSPDGEKLFF. CDR3 DNA sequence: TGTGCCAGCAGCCATTATGACTCTCCCGACGGAGAAAAACTGTTTTTT.

In its sample, this clonotype was seen many times. The CDR3 does not close with the conserved phenylalanine or tryptophan, likely indicating a read error. V is TRBV30 and J is TRBJ1-1, with 8 bases fitting TRBD1. V shed 3 bases, J shed 5 bases, and the junction held 5 bases outside the gene matches. Per the germline V gene, CDR1 is GTSNPN and CDR2 is SVGIG (reference sequence). The CDR3 extends over 13 amino acids. The CDR3 DNA reads as TGTGCCTGGAGCGGACAGGGATCAACTGAAGCTTTCCTT. This gives the protein CAWSGQGSTEAFL.

In its sample, this clonotype was seen a few times. The chain carries TRBV6-1 and TRBJ2-2; TRBD1 agrees at 7 bases. V shed 4 bases and J 5 bases; nucleotides not matched to a gene: 7. The CDR3 runs to 15 residues. Germline V lookup: CDR1 MNHNS, CDR2 SASEGT. This CDR3 is CASSAGDSSTGELFF. CDR3 DNA: TGTGCCAGCAGTGCCGGGGACAGTTCGACCGGGGAGCTGTTTTTT.

A few counts support this clonotype. Given a much more abundant clone one base away, this may be a read error. The V call is TRBV7-2, the J call TRBJ2-5; either TRBD1 or TRBD2 may supply D (5 bases each). Germline CDR1 reads SGHTA; CDR2 reads FQGNSA. The CDR3 runs to 15 residues. The V end lost 1 base, the J end lost 2 bases, and 11 bases lay between the germline ends. CDR3 in DNA: TGTGCCAGCAGCTTAGTGGGGGACGGGCAAGAGACCCAGTACTTC. Translated: CASSLVGDGQETQYF. Together with reference TRBV7-2 and TRBJ2-5, the CDR3 gives the full variable domain: GAGVSQSPSNKVTEKGKDVELRCDPISGHTALYWYRQSLGQGLEFLIYFQGNSAPDKSGLPSDRFSAERTGGSVSTLTIQRTQQEDSAVYLCASSLVGDGQETQYFGPGTRLLVL.

There are a few counts of this clonotype. A junction boundary mismatches the germline segment, possibly from a read error. V and J are TRBV6-5 and TRBJ2-1; 8 nucleotides match TRBD2. Germline loops: CDR1 MNHEY, CDR2 SVGAGI. The CDR3 consists of 18 residues. CDR3 coding DNA: TGTGCCAGCAGTTACTCTTCAGGCGGGAGGAGCTCCTACAATGAGCAGTTTTTC. It encodes CASSYSSGGRSSYNEQFF.

This clonotype was detected many times. The genes are TRBV18 and TRBJ1-2; 7 nucleotides align to TRBD1. The CDR3 length is 16 residues. The ends lost 2 bases at V and 7 bases at J; junction bases unmatched: 13. Germline V CDR1 and CDR2: KGHSH, LQKENI. CDR3 sequence reads: CASSPGQVALSGGYTF. CDR3 coding DNA: TGTGCCAGCTCACCAGGACAGGTCGCCCTATCGGGTGGCTACACCTTC. Filled out from reference TRBV18 and TRBJ1-2, the complete variable domain reads NAGVMQNPRHLVRRRGQEARLRCSPMKGHSHVYWYRQLPEEGLKFMVYLQKENIIDESGMPKERFSAEFPKEGPSILRIQQVVRGDSAAYFCASSPGQVALSGGYTFGSGTRLTVV.

This rearrangement joins TRBV9 to TRBJ2-1; TRBD2 matches at 11 bases. The J segment lost 5 bases and the V segment lost 2 bases, leaving 6 bases of the junction unmatched. This CDR3 contains 16 residues. Germline V gene lookup returns CDR1 SGDLS and CDR2 YYNGEE. The CDR3 DNA reads as TGTGCCAGCAGCGTCGAACTAGCGGGAGAAAACAATGAGCAGTTCTTC. This codes for CASSVELAGENNEQFF.

The sample holds a few counts of this clonotype. The rearrangement uses TRBV19 and TRBJ2-1, with no clear D. V was trimmed by 6 bases and J by 2 bases, leaving 5 bases between them. The length of the CDR3 is 12 residues. Germline CDR1 LNHDA, CDR2 SQIVND (reference sequence). In DNA form, the CDR3 reads TGTGCCAGTAGCGACCCCTACAATGAGCAGTTCTTC. Translated: CASSDPYNEQFF.

Worth noting for this clonotype: A much more abundant neighbour one base away suggests this may be a read error. The chain links TRBV7-8 to TRBJ2-1; 14 bases fit TRBD2. This CDR3 has 17 amino acids. Germline CDR1 reads SGHVS; CDR2 reads FQNEAQ. Trimming took 2 bases from V and 13 from J; bases not matched to a gene: 13. The CDR3 DNA is TGTGCCAGCAGCTTAAGGGGGACTAGCGGGAGTGACGGGACCCAGTTCTTC. This sequence encodes CASSLRGTSGSDGTQFF.

This clonotype turned up a few times. The chain recombines TRBV10-3 with TRBJ2-1; no clear D gene. Between the trimmed V and J ends, which lost 3 bases and 0 bases, there was a span of 6 bases. CDR1 ENHRY and CDR2 SYGVKD come from the germline V gene. The CDR3 runs 14 residues. CDR3 amino acids: CAISERSSYNEQFF. In DNA form, the CDR3 reads TGTGCCATCAGTGAAAGGAGCTCCTACAATGAGCAGTTCTTC.

This clonotype was found many times. This chain connects TRBV28 to TRBJ2-7; maybe TRBD1 (5 bases). Germline CDR1 reads MDHEN; CDR2 reads SYDVKM. V dropped 7 bases and J dropped 2 bases, with 18 bases sitting between them. The CDR3 totals 15 residues. The CDR3 DNA follows: TGTGCCAGCACTATTGGGCAGGGCAGGACCTACGAGCAGTACTTC. Its translation: CASTIGQGRTYEQYF.

Notes on this clonotype: A read error may explain this, as a much larger clone is one base away. The chain joins TRBV3-1 to TRBJ1-5; the D gene is possibly TRBD1 (6 bases). The germline V gene encodes CDR1 LGHDT and CDR2 YNNKEL (reference sequence). The CDR3 is 13 amino acids. CDR3 amino acids: CASRQDAGAPQHF. In nucleotides, the CDR3 is TGTGCCAGCCGCCAAGATGCAGGGGCACCCCAGCATTTT.

This clonotype was counted ten times or more. The CDR3 sequence is CASRVGRSYNSPLHF. The CDR3 region has the DNA TGTGCCAGCAGGGTGGGACGGTCATATAATTCACCCCTCCACTTT. The chain recombines TRBV2 with TRBJ1-6; tentatively, D is TRBD1 (5 bases). The CDR3 length is 15 residues. Germline CDR1 reads SNHLY; CDR2 reads FYNNEI. Trimming left V 6 bases short and J 4 bases short, with 13 bases between.

This clonotype was seen at least ten times. The V gene is TRBV14, the J gene TRBJ2-7; a possible D gene is TRBD2 (5 bases). The V and J ends lost 4 bases and 5 bases respectively, with 12 bases between them. From germline, CDR1 is SGHDN and CDR2 FVKESK. This CDR3 comprises 13 residues. CDR3 DNA sequence: TGTGCCAGCAGCCGCCATGTGAGGGACGAGCAGTACTTC. Its protein is CASSRHVRDEQYF. Full variable domain (outside the CDR3, taken from reference TRBV14 and TRBJ2-7): EAGVTQFPSHSVIEKGQTVTLRCDPISGHDNLYWYRRVMGKEIKFLLHFVKESKQDESGMPNNRFLAERTGGTYSTLKVQPAELEDSGVYFCASSRHVRDEQYFGPGTRLTVT.